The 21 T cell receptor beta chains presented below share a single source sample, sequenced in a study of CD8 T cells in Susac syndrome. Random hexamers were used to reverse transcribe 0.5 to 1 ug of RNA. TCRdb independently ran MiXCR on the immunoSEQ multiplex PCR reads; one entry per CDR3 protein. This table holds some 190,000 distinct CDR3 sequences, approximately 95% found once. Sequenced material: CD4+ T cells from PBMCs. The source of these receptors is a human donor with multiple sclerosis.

CDR3 DNA: TGTGCCAGCAGTTTAGGAGGACCGGTGGGTGGCTACACCTTC. The encoded protein is CASSLGGPVGGYTF. J is TRBJ1-2 and V is TRBV28; D not resolved. The ends were cut back, 2 bases at V and 7 bases at J, with 14 bases in the middle. CDR1 MDHEN and CDR2 SYDVKM come from the germline V gene. The CDR3 loop spans 14 amino acids.

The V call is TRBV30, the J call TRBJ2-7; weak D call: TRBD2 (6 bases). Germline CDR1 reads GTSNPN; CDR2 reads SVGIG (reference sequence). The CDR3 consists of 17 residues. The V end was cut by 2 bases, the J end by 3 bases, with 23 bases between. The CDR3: CAWSQFPPGLIYYEQYF. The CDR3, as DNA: TGTGCCTGGAGTCAGTTCCCGCCCGGACTAATCTACTACGAGCAGTACTTC.

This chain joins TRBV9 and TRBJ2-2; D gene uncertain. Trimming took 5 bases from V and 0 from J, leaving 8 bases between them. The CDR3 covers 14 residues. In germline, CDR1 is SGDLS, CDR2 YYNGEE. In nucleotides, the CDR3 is TGTGCCAGCAGGGAGTTTTCGAACACCGGGGAGCTGTTTTTT. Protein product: CASREFSNTGELFF.

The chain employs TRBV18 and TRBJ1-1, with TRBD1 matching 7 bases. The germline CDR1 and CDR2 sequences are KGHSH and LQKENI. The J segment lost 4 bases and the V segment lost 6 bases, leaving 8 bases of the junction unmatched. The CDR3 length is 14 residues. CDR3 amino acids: CASSYSGTVTEAFF. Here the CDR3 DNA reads TGTGCCAGCTCCTATTCCGGGACAGTCACTGAAGCTTTCTTT. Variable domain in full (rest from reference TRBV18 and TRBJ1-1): NAGVMQNPRHLVRRRGQEARLRCSPMKGHSHVYWYRQLPEEGLKFMVYLQKENIIDESGMPKERFSAEFPKEGPSILRIQQVVRGDSAAYFCASSYSGTVTEAFFGQGTRLTVV.

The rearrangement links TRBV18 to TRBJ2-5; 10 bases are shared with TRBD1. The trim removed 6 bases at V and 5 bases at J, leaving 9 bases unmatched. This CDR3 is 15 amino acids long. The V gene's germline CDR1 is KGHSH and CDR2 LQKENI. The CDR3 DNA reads TGTGCCAGCTCGCCCGGGACAGGGGCCCTGGAGACCCAGTACTTC. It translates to CASSPGTGALETQYF.

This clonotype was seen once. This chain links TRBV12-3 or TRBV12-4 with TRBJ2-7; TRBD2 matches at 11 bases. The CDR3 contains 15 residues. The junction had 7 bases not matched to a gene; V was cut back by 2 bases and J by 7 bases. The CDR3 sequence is CASSLISGGAGEQYF. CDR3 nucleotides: TGTGCCAGCAGTTTAATTAGCGGGGGGGCCGGTGAGCAGTACTTC.

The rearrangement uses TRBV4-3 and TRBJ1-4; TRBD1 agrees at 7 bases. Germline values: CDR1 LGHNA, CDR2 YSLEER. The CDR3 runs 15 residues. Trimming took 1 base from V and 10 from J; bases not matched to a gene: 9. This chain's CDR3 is CASSQGQGLFGKLFF. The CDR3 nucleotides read TGCGCCAGCAGCCAAGGACAGGGTCTTTTCGGAAAACTGTTTTTT.

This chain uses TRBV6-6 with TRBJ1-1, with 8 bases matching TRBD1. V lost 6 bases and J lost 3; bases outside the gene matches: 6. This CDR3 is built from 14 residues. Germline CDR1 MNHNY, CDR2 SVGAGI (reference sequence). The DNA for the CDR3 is TGTGCCAGCAGCCCGGACAGGGTTGACACTGAAGCTTTCTTT. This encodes CASSPDRVDTEAFF.

This chain's CDR3 is CASSLNGGGTEAFF. DNA for the CDR3: TGTGCCAGCAGCTTAAATGGCGGGGGTACTGAAGCTTTCTTT. J is TRBJ1-1 and V is TRBV7-9; perhaps TRBD1 as D (5 bases). V shed 2 bases and J shed 5 bases, with 12 bases lying between them. This CDR3 has 14 amino acids. The germline gives CDR1 SEHNR, CDR2 FQNEAQ (reference sequence). The whole variable domain, filled in from reference TRBV7-9 and TRBJ1-1, reads DTGVSQNPRHKITKRGQNVTFRCDPISEHNRLYWYRQTLGQGPEFLTYFQNEAQLEKSRLLSDRFSAERPKGSFSTLEIQRTEQGDSAMYLCASSLNGGGTEAFFGQGTRLTVV.

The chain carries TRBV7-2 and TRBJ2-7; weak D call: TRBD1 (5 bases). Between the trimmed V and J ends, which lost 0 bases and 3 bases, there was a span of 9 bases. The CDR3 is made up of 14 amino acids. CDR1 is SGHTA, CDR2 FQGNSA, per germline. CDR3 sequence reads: CASSLADSRYEQYF. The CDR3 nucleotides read TGTGCCAGCAGCTTAGCAGACAGCCGCTACGAGCAGTACTTC.

This CDR3 reads CASSVGQGEQFF. CDR3 nucleotides: TGTGCCAGCAGTGTAGGACAGGGCGAGCAGTTCTTC. V usage is TRBV6-4 and J usage is TRBJ2-1, with 8 bases identical to TRBD1. This CDR3 is built from 12 residues. The germline gives CDR1 MRHNA, CDR2 SNTAGT. The V segment lost 4 bases and the J segment 10 bases; nucleotides outside the gene matches: 3.

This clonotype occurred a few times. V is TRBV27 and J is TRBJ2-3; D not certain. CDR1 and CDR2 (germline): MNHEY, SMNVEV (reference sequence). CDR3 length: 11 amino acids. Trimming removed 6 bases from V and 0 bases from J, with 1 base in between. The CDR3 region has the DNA TGTGCCAGCAGAAGCACAGATACGCAGTATTTT. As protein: CASRSTDTQYF.

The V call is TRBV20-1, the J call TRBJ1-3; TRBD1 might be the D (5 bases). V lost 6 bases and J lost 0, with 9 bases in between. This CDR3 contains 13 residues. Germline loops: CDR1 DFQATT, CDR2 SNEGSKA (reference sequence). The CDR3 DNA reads TGCAGTGCGATTGGGGGCTCTGGAAACACCATATATTTT. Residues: CSAIGGSGNTIYF.

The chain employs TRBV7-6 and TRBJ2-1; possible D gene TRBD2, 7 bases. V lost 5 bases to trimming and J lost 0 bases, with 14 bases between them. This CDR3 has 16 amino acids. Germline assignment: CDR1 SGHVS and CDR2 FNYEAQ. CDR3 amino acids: CASSLKGGTSYNEQFF. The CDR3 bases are TGTGCCAGCAGCCTAAAGGGGGGGACCTCCTACAATGAGCAGTTCTTC.

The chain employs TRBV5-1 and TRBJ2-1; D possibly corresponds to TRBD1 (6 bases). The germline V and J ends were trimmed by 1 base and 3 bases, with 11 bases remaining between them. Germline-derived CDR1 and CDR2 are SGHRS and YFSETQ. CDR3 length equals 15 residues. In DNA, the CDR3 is TGCGCCAGCAGCTTGAGGGACACTCTCTACAATGAGCAGTTCTTC. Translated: CASSLRDTLYNEQFF.

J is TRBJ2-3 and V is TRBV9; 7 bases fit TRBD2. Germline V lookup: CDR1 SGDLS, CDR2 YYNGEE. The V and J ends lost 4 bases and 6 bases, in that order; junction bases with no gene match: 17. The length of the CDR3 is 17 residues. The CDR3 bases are TGTGCCAGCAGCCCCCACCCCGGCGGGGGTATAATGGATACGCAGTATTTT. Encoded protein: CASSPHPGGGIMDTQYF.

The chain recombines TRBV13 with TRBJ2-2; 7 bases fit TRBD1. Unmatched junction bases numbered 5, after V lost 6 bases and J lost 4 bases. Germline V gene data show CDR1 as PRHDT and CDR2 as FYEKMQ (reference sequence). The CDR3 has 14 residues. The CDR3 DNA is TGTGCCAGCAGACCAACAGGGGCCACCGGGGAGCTGTTTTTT. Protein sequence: CASRPTGATGELFF. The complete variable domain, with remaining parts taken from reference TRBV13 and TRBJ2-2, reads AAGVIQSPRHLIKEKRETATLKCYPIPRHDTVYWYQQGPGQDPQFLISFYEKMQSDKGSIPDRFSAQQFSDYHSELNMSSLELGDSALYFCASRPTGATGELFFGEGSRLTVL.

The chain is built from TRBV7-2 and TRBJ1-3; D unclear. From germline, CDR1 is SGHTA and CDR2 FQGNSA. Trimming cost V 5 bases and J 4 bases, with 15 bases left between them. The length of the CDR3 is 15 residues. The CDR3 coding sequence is TGTGCCAGCAGCCAACAAGGGTTGAAAGGAAACACCATATATTTT. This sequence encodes CASSQQGLKGNTIYF.

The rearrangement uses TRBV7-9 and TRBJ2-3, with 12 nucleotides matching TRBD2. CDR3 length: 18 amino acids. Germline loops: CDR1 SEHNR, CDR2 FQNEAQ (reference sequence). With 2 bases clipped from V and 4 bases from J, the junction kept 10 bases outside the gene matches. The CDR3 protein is CASSLIPSGGASADTQYF. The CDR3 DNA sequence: TGTGCCAGCAGCTTAATACCTAGCGGGGGGGCCTCGGCAGATACGCAGTATTTT.

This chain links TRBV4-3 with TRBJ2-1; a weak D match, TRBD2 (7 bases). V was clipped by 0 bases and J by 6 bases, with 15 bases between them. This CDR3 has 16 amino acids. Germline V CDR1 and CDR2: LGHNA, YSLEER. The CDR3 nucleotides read TGCGCCAGCAGCCAAGACGGACTAGGGGGGTTCAATGAGCAGTTCTTC. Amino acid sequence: CASSQDGLGGFNEQFF.

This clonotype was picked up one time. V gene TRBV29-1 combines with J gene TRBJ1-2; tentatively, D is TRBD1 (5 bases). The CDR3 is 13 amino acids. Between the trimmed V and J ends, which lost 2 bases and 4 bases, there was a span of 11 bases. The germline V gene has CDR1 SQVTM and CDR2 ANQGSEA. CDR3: CSVEPRTFYGYTF. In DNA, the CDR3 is TGCAGCGTTGAACCCCGGACATTCTATGGCTACACCTTC.